The clone carrying this T cell receptor beta chain was found once. The Seattle patients, enrolled during active infection, were followed longitudinally. This record belongs to a study of blood T cell repertoires in COVID-19. Original handling: Researchers report that nucleated cell counts were estimated from reference gene primer amplification. Sequenced by immunoSEQ multiplex PCR; TCRdb stores in-frame clones only, minus some. V, J and clone size are taken as reported in that table, and D and trimming were inferred from the DNA itself. The sample has approximately 350,000 clones, 65% to 90% seen once. The CDR3 is made up of 12 amino acids. In germline, CDR1 is KGHSH, CDR2 LQKENI. The V end was cut by 5 bases, the J end by 7 bases, with 11 bases between.

The sample was peripheral blood. The chain couples TRBV18 to TRBJ1-1, with D perhaps TRBD1 (6 bases). The sequence derives from a woman aged 55-70 years with COVID-19, enrolled during active disease. This CDR3 reads CASSANRVEAFF. CDR3 DNA sequence: TGTGCCAGCTCAGCAAACAGGGTTGAAGCTTTCTTT.